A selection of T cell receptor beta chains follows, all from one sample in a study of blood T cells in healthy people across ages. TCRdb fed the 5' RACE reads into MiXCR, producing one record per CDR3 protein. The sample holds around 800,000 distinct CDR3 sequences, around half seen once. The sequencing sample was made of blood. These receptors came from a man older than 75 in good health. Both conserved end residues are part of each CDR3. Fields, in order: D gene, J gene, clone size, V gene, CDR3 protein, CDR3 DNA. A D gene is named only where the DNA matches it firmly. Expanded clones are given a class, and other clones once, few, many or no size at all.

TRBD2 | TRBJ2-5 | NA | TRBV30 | CAWSGLAGGPETQYF | TGTGCCTGGAGCGGACTAGCGGGAGGGCCGGAGACCCAGTACTTC
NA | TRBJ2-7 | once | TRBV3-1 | CASSQTNYNEQYF | TGTGCCAGCAGCCAGACTAACTACAATGAGCAGTACTTC
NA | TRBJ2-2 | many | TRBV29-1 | CSVPAGTNTGELFF | TGCAGCGTTCCGGCGGGAACGAACACCGGGGAGCTGTTTTTT
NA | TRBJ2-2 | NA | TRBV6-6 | CASRGNTGERFF | TGTGCCAGCAGGGGTAACACCGGGGAGCGGTTTTTT
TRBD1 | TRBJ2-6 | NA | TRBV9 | CASSRTGSSSGANVLTF | TGTGCCAGCAGTAGGACAGGTTCCAGCTCTGGGGCCAACGTCCTGACTTTC
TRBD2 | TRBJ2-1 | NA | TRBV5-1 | CASSKPSGRRSYNEQFF | TGCGCCAGCAGCAAGCCTAGCGGGAGGAGGTCCTACAATGAGCAGTTCTTC
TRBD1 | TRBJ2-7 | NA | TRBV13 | CASRQTGGSTYEQYF | TGTGCCAGCAGACAGACAGGGGGCAGCACCTACGAGCAGTACTTC
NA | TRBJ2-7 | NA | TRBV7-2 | CASSLAGALDEQYF | TGTGCCAGCAGCTTAGCCGGGGCTCTGGACGAGCAGTACTTC
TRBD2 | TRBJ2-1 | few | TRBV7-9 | CASSSIITSGRNPLYNEQFF | TGTGCCAGCAGCTCCATAATCACTAGCGGGAGGAACCCCCTCTACAATGAGCAGTTCTTC
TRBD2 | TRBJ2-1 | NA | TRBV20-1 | CSAKLAGVVYNEQFF | TGCAGTGCCAAACTAGCGGGAGTTGTCTACAATGAGCAGTTCTTC
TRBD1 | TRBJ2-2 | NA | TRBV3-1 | CAGSGQATGELFF | TGTGCCGGCAGCGGACAGGCTACCGGGGAGCTGTTTTTT
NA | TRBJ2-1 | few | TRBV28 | CASSHLKFGEDNEQFF | TGTGCCAGCAGCCATCTCAAATTTGGGGAAGACAATGAGCAGTTCTTC
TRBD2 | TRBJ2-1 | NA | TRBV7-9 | CASSTSSGRGEQFF | TGTGCCAGCAGCACCTCTAGCGGGAGAGGGGAGCAGTTCTTC
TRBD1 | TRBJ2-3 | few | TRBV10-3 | CAITRSGTGVGDTQYF | TGTGCCATCACAAGATCCGGGACAGGGGTCGGAGATACGCAGTATTTT
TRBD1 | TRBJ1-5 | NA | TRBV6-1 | CASNQQGNSNQPQHF | TGTGCCAGCAACCAACAGGGGAATAGCAATCAGCCCCAGCATTTT
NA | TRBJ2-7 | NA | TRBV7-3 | CASSFGPYSSYEQYF | TGTGCCAGCAGCTTTGGGCCGTATAGCTCCTACGAGCAGTACTTC
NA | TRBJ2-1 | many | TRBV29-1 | CSVGTRDEQFF | TGCAGCGTTGGGACCAGGGATGAGCAGTTCTTC
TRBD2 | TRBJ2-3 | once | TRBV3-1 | CASSHSKPGLAGGTDTQYF | TGTGCCAGCAGCCACAGCAAACCGGGACTAGCGGGAGGAACAGATACGCAGTATTTT
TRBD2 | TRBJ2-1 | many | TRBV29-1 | CSAEDGTSGDNEQFF | TGCAGCGCCGAGGACGGGACTAGCGGGGACAATGAGCAGTTCTTC
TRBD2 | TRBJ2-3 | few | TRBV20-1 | CSAKGLAGISTDTQYF | TGCAGTGCTAAGGGACTAGCGGGTATCAGCACAGATACGCAGTATTTT
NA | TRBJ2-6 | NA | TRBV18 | CASTPRGRTAHGANVLTF | TGTGCCAGCACACCACGCGGCAGAACGGCGCATGGGGCCAACGTCCTGACTTTC
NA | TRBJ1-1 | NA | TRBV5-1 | CASSFDRPLGVITEAFF | TGCGCCAGCAGCTTTGATCGCCCGCTTGGGGTGATCACTGAAGCTTTCTTT
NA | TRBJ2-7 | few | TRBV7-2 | CASSPGASTHEQYF | TGTGCCAGCAGCCCAGGGGCCTCGACCCACGAGCAGTACTTC
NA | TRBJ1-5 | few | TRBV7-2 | CASSLEGQGIQPQHF | TGTGCCAGCAGCTTAGAGGGTCAGGGGATTCAGCCCCAGCATTTT
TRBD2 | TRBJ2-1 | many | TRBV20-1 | CSSPGLAGLSEQFF | TGCAGTTCGCCGGGACTAGCGGGCCTCAGTGAGCAGTTCTTC
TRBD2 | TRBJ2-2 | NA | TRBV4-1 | CASSQGGLAGVGTGELFF | TGCGCCAGCAGCCAAGGGGGACTAGCGGGAGTCGGCACCGGGGAGCTGTTTTTT
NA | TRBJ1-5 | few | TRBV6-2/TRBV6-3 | CASSYSRGGSGNQPQHF | TGTGCCAGCAGTTATTCGCGGGGAGGGTCTGGCAATCAGCCCCAGCATTTT
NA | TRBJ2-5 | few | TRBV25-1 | CASSEFRAIQETQYF | TGTGCCAGCAGTGAATTCCGGGCGATTCAAGAGACCCAGTACTTC
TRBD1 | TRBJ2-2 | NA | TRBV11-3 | CASSRQGNTGELFF | TGTGCCAGCAGTAGACAGGGGAACACCGGGGAGCTGTTTTTT
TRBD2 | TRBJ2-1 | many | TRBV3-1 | CASSWTSGNNEQFF | TGTGCCAGCAGCTGGACTAGCGGTAACAATGAGCAGTTCTTC
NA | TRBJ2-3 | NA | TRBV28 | CASSSEASGEDTQYF | TGTGCCAGCAGCTCCGAGGCCTCAGGCGAAGATACGCAGTATTTT
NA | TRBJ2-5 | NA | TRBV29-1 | CSVDRGPVLETQYF | TGCAGCGTTGACAGGGGTCCTGTGCTGGAGACCCAGTACTTC
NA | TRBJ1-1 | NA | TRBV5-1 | CASSFGTIPNTEAFF | TGCGCCAGCAGCTTCGGGACAATACCGAACACTGAAGCTTTCTTT
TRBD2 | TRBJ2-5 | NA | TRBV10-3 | CAINRGVRETQYF | TGTGCCATCAACCGGGGGGTCAGGGAGACCCAGTACTTC
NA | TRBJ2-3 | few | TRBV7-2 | CASSLGYTTTDTQYF | TGTGCCAGCAGCTTAGGATATACTACTACAGATACGCAGTATTTT
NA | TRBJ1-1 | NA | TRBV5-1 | CASSFGSTGMNTEAFF | TGCGCCAGCAGCTTCGGATCGACAGGCATGAACACTGAAGCTTTCTTT
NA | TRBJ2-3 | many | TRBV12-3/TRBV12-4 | CASSFEGTDTQYF | TGTGCCAGCAGTTTTGAGGGCACAGATACGCAGTATTTT
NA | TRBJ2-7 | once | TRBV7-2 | CASSFPSSGYEQYF | TGTGCCAGCAGCTTCCCCAGCAGCGGATACGAGCAGTACTTC
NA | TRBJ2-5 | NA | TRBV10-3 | CAVGRGETQYF | TGTGCCGTAGGACGGGGAGAGACCCAGTACTTC
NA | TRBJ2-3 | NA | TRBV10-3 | CAISARASTDSQYF | TGCGCCATCAGTGCTCGCGCGAGCACAGATTCGCAGTATTTT
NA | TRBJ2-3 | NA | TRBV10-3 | CAISSREIAGTDTQYF | TGTGCCATCAGTTCTAGAGAGATCGCTGGCACAGATACGCAGTATTTT
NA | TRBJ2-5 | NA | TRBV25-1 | CASTARASSQETQYF | TGTGCCAGCACCGCGAGGGCCTCATCACAAGAGACCCAGTACTTC
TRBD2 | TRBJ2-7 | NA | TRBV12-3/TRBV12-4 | CASRRGLAGGGHEQYF | TGTGCCAGCAGGCGGGGACTAGCGGGAGGGGGCCACGAGCAGTACTTC
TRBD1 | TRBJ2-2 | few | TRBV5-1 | CASSSDRGGTGELFF | TGCGCCAGCAGCTCGGACAGGGGTGGCACCGGGGAGCTGTTTTTT
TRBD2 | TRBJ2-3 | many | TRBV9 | CASRPGGGTDTQYF | TGTGCCAGCAGACCCGGGGGGGGCACAGATACGCAGTATTTT
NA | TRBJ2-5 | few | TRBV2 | CASSGGASYQETQYF | TGTGCCAGCAGCGGCGGGGCTTCGTACCAAGAGACCCAGTACTTC
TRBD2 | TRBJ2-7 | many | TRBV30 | CAWSTSGSNEQYF | TGTGCCTGGAGTACCAGCGGGAGTAACGAGCAGTACTTC
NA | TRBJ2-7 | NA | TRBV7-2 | CASSLESGWDEQYF | TGTGCCAGCAGCTTAGAATCAGGGTGGGACGAGCAGTACTTC
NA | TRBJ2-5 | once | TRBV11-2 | CASSLTSRGETQYF | TGTGCCAGCAGTCTGACTAGTCGAGGAGAGACCCAGTACTTC
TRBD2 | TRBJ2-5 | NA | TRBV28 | CASSSITGLAGGEQYF | TGTGCCAGCAGTTCAATAACCGGGTTAGCGGGCGGTGAGCAGTACTTC
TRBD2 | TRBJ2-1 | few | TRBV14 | CASSERLAGGPGQFF | TGTGCCAGCAGCGAACGACTAGCGGGAGGGCCAGGGCAGTTCTTC
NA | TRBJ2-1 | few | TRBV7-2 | CASSSSAVSPDEQFF | TGTGCCAGCAGTTCCTCAGCGGTGAGCCCTGATGAGCAGTTCTTC
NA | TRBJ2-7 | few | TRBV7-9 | CASSLVSGYNEQYF | TGTGCCAGCAGCTTAGTGTCAGGGTATAACGAGCAGTACTTC
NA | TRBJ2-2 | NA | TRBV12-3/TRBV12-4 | CASTYRLGPSTGELFF | TGTGCCAGCACCTATCGCTTAGGGCCAAGCACCGGGGAGCTGTTTTTT
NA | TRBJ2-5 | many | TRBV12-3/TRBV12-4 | CASSRDPGARETQYF | TGTGCCAGCAGCCGAGACCCAGGGGCTAGAGAGACCCAGTACTTC
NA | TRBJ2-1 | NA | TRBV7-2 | CASSLDSFNNEQFF | TGTGCCAGCAGCTTAGACTCCTTTAACAATGAGCAGTTCTTC
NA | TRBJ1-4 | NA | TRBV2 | CASSEARSGPFNEKPFF | TGTGCCAGCAGTGAAGCCCGGTCAGGACCCTTTAATGAAAAACCGTTTTTT
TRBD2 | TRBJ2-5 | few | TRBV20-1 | CSARWGLEETQYF | TGCAGTGCTAGGTGGGGACTAGAAGAGACCCAGTACTTC